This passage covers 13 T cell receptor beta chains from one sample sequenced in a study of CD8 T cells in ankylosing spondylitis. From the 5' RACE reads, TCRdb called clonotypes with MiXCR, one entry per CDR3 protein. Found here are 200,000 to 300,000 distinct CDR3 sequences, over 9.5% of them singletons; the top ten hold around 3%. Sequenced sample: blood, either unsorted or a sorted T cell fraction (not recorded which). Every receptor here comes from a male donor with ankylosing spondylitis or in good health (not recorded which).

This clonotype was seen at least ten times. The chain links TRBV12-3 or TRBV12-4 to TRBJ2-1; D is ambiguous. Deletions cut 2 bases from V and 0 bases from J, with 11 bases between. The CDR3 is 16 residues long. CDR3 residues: CASSLKVPSSYNEQFF. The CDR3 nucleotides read TGTGCCAGCAGTTTAAAGGTCCCGAGCTCCTACAATGAGCAGTTCTTC.

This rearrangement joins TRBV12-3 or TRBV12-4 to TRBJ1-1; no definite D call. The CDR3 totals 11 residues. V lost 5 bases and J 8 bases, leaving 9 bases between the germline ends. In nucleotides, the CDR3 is TGTGCCAGCAGTCGGGCTCCCGAAGCTTTCTTT. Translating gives CASSRAPEAFF.

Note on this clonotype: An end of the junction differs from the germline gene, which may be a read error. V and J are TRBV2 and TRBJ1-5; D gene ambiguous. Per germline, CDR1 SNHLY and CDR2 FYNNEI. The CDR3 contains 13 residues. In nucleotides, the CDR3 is TGTGCCAGCAGTGGGGATAGCAATCATCCCCAGCATTTT. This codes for CASSGDSNHPQHF.

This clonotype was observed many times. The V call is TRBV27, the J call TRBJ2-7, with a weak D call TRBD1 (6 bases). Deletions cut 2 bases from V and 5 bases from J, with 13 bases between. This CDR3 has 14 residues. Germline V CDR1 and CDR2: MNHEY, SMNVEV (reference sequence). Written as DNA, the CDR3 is TGTGCCAGCAGTTTAGTCAGGGGATTGGACGAGCAGTACTTC. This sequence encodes CASSLVRGLDEQYF.

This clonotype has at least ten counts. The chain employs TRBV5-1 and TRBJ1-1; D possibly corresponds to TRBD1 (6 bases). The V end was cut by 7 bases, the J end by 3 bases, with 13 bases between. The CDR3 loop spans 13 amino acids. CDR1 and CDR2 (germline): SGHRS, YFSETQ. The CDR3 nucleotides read TGCGCCAGCCACAGGGAGGCGGACACTGAAGCTTTCTTT. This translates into CASHREADTEAFF.

The CDR3 reads CASSQEDRVSFF. Written as DNA, the CDR3 is TGTGCCAGCAGCCAAGAAGACAGGGTGTCGTTCTTC. This sequence joins TRBV4-2 and TRBJ2-1; 7 bases fit TRBD1. CDR3 length: 12 residues. Germline V lookup: CDR1 LGHNA, CDR2 YNFKEQ. The J segment lost 15 bases and the V segment lost 0 bases, leaving 5 bases of the junction unmatched.

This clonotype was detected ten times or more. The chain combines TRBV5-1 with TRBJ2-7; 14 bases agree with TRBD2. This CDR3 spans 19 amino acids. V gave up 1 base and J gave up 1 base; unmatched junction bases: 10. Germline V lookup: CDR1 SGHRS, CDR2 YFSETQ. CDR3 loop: CASSLPRLAGGPTSYEQYF. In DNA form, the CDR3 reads TGCGCCAGCAGCTTGCCCCGACTAGCGGGGGGGCCTACATCCTACGAGCAGTACTTC.

CDR3 nucleotide sequence: TGTGCCAGCAGCTTAGAGGAGGGACAGAGTAAGAACACTGAAGCTTTCTTT. Translation: CASSLEEGQSKNTEAFF. The chain recombines TRBV7-9 with TRBJ1-1; 7 bases map to TRBD1. The CDR3 totals 17 residues. CDR1 is SEHNR and CDR2 is FQNEAQ in the germline V gene (reference sequence). The V segment lost 1 base and the J segment 1 base; nucleotides outside the gene matches: 9.

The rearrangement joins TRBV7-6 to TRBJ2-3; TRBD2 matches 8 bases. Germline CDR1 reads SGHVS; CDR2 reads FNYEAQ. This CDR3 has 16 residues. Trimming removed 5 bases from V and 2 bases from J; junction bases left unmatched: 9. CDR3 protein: CASSPRAGANTDTQYF. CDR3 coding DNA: TGTGCCAGCAGCCCCCGAGCGGGGGCGAACACAGATACGCAGTATTTT.

CDR3 sequence: CASSLTENSPLHF. CDR3 in DNA: TGTGCCAGCAGCTTAACGGAAAATTCACCCCTCCACTTT. This chain joins TRBV7-9 and TRBJ1-6; D call uncertain. Trimming cost V 2 bases and J 7 bases, with 6 bases left between them. The CDR3 sequence is 13 residues long. The V gene's germline CDR1 is SEHNR and CDR2 FQNEAQ (reference sequence).

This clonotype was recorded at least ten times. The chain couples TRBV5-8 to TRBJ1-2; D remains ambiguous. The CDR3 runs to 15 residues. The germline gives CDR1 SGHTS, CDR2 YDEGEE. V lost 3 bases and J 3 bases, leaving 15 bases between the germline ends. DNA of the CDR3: TGTGCCAGCAGCTCGCGGGGAAATTCCTACTATGGCTACACCTTC. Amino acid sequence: CASSSRGNSYYGYTF. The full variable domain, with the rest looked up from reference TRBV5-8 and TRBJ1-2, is EAGVTQSPTHLIKTRGQQATLRCSPISGHTSVYWYQQALGLGLQFLLWYDEGEERNRGNFPPRFSGRQFPNYSSELNVNALELEDSALYLCASSSRGNSYYGYTFGSGTRLTVV.

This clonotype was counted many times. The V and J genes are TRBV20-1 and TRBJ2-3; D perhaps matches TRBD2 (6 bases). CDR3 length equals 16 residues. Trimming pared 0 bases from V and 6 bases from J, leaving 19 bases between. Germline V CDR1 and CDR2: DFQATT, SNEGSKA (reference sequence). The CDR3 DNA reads TGCAGTGCTAGAGATCTGCGGGGCAGGGATGGCGATACGCAGTATTTT. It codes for CSARDLRGRDGDTQYF.

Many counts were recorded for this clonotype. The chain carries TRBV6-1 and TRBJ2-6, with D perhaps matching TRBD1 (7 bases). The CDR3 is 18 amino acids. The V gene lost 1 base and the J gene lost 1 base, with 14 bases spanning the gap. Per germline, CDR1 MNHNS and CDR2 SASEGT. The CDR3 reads CASSEEMEGASGANVLTF. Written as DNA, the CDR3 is TGTGCCAGCAGTGAAGAGATGGAGGGGGCGTCTGGGGCCAACGTCCTGACTTTC.